These 26 T cell receptor beta chains came from one sample sequenced in a study of OX40 agonist ivuxolimab in advanced cancers. The protocol was immunoSEQ multiplex PCR, while the TCRdb copy is restricted to in-frame clones and leaves out a portion. This table holds 35,000 to 45,000 clones, 65% to 80% found once. Specimen: CD4+ or CD8+ T cells sorted from blood, collected in a trial of the OX40 agonist ivuxolimab. Receptors originate from an adult with an advanced solid tumor such as melanoma, head and neck, liver or kidney cancer.

V and J are TRBV30 and TRBJ1-5; D gene uncertain. V lost 2 bases and J lost 2, with 4 bases in between. This CDR3 contains 12 residues. CDR1 is GTSNPN, CDR2 SVGIG, per germline (reference sequence). The CDR3 region is CAWSPGNQPQHF. The DNA of the CDR3 is TGTGCCTGGAGTCCCGGCAATCAGCCCCAGCATTTT.

This clone was seen a single time. The chain carries TRBV7-2 and TRBJ1-4; D might be TRBD1 (6 bases). Germline loops: CDR1 SGHTA, CDR2 FQGNSA. The CDR3 spans 15 residues. V was clipped by 5 bases and J by 11 bases, with 21 bases between them. The DNA of the CDR3 is TGTGCCAGCAGCCCGTCTCCTCCACCACAGGGTAAACTGTTTTTT. This codes for CASSPSPPPQGKLFF.

This clone was seen a single time. The chain employs TRBV13 and TRBJ2-2; 8 nucleotides align to TRBD2. V lost 5 bases, J lost 5 bases, and 16 bases stayed unmatched. Germline V gene sequence: CDR1 PRHDT, CDR2 FYEKMQ (reference sequence). The CDR3 covers 18 residues. The CDR3 DNA sequence: TGTGCCAGCAGCCGGGGGGTAGCGGGAACAGGTGGGACCGGGGAGCTGTTTTTT. This sequence encodes CASSRGVAGTGGTGELFF.

The chain joins TRBV30 to TRBJ2-3; 8 positions agree with TRBD2. The germline V gene has CDR1 GTSNPN and CDR2 SVGIG (reference sequence). The CDR3 consists of 14 residues. Trimming removed 0 bases from V and 4 bases from J; junction bases left unmatched: 3. In DNA, the CDR3 is TGTGCCTGGAGTGTACGGGGGGGAGCAGATACGCAGTATTTT. As protein: CAWSVRGGADTQYF. The whole variable domain, filled in from reference TRBV30 and TRBJ2-3, reads SQTIHQWPATLVQPVGSPLSLECTVEGTSNPNLYWYRQAAGRGLQLLFYSVGIGQISSEVPQNLSASRPQDRQFILSSKKLLLSDSGFYLCAWSVRGGADTQYFGPGTRLTVL.

This clone was observed a handful of times. J is TRBJ1-2 and V is TRBV2; D may be TRBD1 (6 bases). Germline loops: CDR1 SNHLY, CDR2 FYNNEI. The CDR3 spans 16 residues. Trimming removed 6 bases from V and 1 base from J, with 18 bases in between. For the CDR3, the DNA is TGTGCCAGCAGGGATGGGGCGGGGGCCGTTAACTATGGCTACACCTTC. Amino acid sequence: CASRDGAGAVNYGYTF.

There are a few counts of this clone. This sample includes further DNA sequences coding for the same CDR3. The rearrangement uses TRBV19 and TRBJ1-5; D is possibly TRBD1 (6 bases). The CDR3 totals 12 residues. CDR1 LNHDA and CDR2 SQIVND come from the germline V gene (reference sequence). Trimming stripped 10 bases from V and 3 bases from J, with 10 bases between. The CDR3 region is CATTGSNQPQHF. The DNA for the CDR3 is TGTGCCACTACAGGGTCCAATCAGCCCCAGCATTTT.

The rearrangement uses TRBV4-3 and TRBJ2-3; D might be TRBD2 (6 bases). Trimming took off 0 bases at V and 6 bases at J, with 13 bases between the two ends. The germline V gene encodes CDR1 LGHNA and CDR2 YSLEER. CDR3 length equals 15 residues. Here the CDR3 DNA reads TGCGCCAGCAGCCAAGATCGCGGGAAATGGGATACGCAGTATTTT. Translating it yields CASSQDRGKWDTQYF.

The rearrangement links TRBV4-1 to TRBJ1-1; 7 bases are shared with TRBD1. V lost 1 base and J lost 1; bases outside the gene matches: 3. Germline CDR1 is MGHRA and CDR2 is YSYEKL. CDR3 length: 15 residues. This CDR3 reads CASSQAGGKNTEAFF. The CDR3 coding sequence is TGCGCCAGCAGCCAAGCAGGGGGTAAGAACACTGAAGCTTTCTTT.

V usage is TRBV5-1 and J usage is TRBJ1-4; D call uncertain. Trimming pared 1 base from V and 2 bases from J, leaving 12 bases between. The germline V gene has CDR1 SGHRS and CDR2 YFSETQ. The CDR3 is 16 residues long. CDR3 coding DNA: TGCGCCAGCAGCTTGATGGGGAGTGGCACTAATGAAAAACTGTTTTTT. Its protein is CASSLMGSGTNEKLFF.

The genes are TRBV15 and TRBJ1-1; maybe TRBD1 (5 bases). Per germline, CDR1 LNHNV and CDR2 YYDKDF (reference sequence). The CDR3 runs to 13 residues. V lost 4 bases and J lost 4, with 10 bases in between. The CDR3 DNA follows: TGTGCCACCAGCATCAGGGTTGGCACTGAAGCTTTCTTT. Translation: CATSIRVGTEAFF.

The table lists this clone with a count of one. V usage is TRBV28 and J usage is TRBJ2-5, with TRBD2 identical over 10 bases. The CDR3 has 15 residues. Germline CDR1 is MDHEN and CDR2 is SYDVKM. V was clipped by 5 bases and J by 4 bases; unmatched bases: 7. CDR3: CASSTSGIVRETQYF. The CDR3 region has the DNA TGTGCCAGCAGTACTAGCGGGATAGTCCGAGAGACCCAGTACTTC.

This chain uses TRBV28 with TRBJ2-4; 9 nucleotides match TRBD1. Trimming removed 5 bases from V and 0 bases from J; junction bases left unmatched: 8. The germline gives CDR1 MDHEN, CDR2 SYDVKM. This CDR3 has 17 amino acids. CDR3 protein: CASSPRGQGLAKNIQYF. CDR3 in DNA: TGTGCCAGCAGTCCCCGGGGACAGGGATTAGCCAAAAACATTCAGTACTTC.

The V gene is TRBV18, the J gene TRBJ2-2; a possible D gene is TRBD2 (6 bases). The CDR3 runs 13 residues. V lost 3 bases and J lost 8, with 10 bases in between. Germline CDR1 reads KGHSH; CDR2 reads LQKENI. The CDR3 spells CASSPGGLGELFF. The CDR3 DNA reads as TGTGCCAGCTCACCGGGAGGTCTGGGGGAGCTGTTTTTT.

The J gene is TRBJ2-1, the V gene TRBV10-1; D unresolved. There are 14 residues in the CDR3. Trimming stripped 0 bases from V and 2 bases from J, with 5 bases between. Germline V CDR1 and CDR2: WNHNN, SYGVQD (reference sequence). The CDR3 region has the DNA TGCGCCAGCAGTGAGTCGGCACCCTACAATGAGCAGTTCTTC. Amino acids: CASSESAPYNEQFF.

This chain connects TRBV12-1 to TRBJ1-5; the D call of TRBD1 is as the table states it, not checked on the DNA. TRBV12-1 is described as a pseudogene. CDR3 length equals 15 residues. The CDR3 DNA reads TGTGCCAGCAACACAGGGAAGAGGAACTGTCAGCCCCAGCATTTT. It is translated as CASNTGKRNCQPQHF.

This clone was detected only once. V gene TRBV5-4 combines with J gene TRBJ2-7; tentatively, D is TRBD1 (6 bases). CDR1 is SGHNT and CDR2 is YYREEE in the germline V gene (reference sequence). This CDR3 spans 15 amino acids. V was pared by 2 bases and J by 7 bases, with 19 bases between. The CDR3 coding sequence is TGTGCCAGCAGCTTTTCCGGGACACTGTCTCGAGAGCAGTACTTC. Translating gives CASSFSGTLSREQYF.

The chain links TRBV21-1 to TRBJ2-5; the table's D gene call, TRBD2, was not cross checked with the DNA. TRBV21-1 is a pseudogene locus. The CDR3 has 16 amino acids. The CDR3 bases are TGTGCCAGCAGCCCCCCGACCTCGCGGCAACAAGAGACCCAGTACTTC. Translation gives CASSPPTSRQQETQYF.

The rearrangement links TRBV11-3 to TRBJ2-3, with a possible D match to TRBD2 (5 bases). The CDR3 covers 15 residues. The V end was cut by 2 bases, the J end by 3 bases, with 12 bases between. The germline CDR1 and CDR2 sequences are SGHNT and YENEEA. The CDR3 coding sequence is TGTGCCAGCAGCTTAAGTAGTGGGAGAACAGATACGCAGTATTTT. Translating gives CASSLSSGRTDTQYF.

This chain links TRBV6-5 with TRBJ2-3; D is undetermined. This CDR3 contains 12 residues. Trimming pared 0 bases from V and 7 bases from J, leaving 5 bases between. The germline gives CDR1 MNHEY, CDR2 SVGAGI. The CDR3 sequence: CASSYSGNTQYF. The CDR3 nucleotides read TGTGCCAGCAGTTACTCGGGAAATACGCAGTATTTT.

There are a few counts of this clone. The chain employs TRBV30 and TRBJ1-5; the D is unclear. The CDR3 length is 16 residues. V lost 0 bases to trimming and J lost 0 bases, with 12 bases between them. Per germline, CDR1 GTSNPN and CDR2 SVGIG (reference sequence). CDR3 loop: CAWSVDIPYSNQPQHF. In DNA form, the CDR3 reads TGTGCCTGGAGTGTTGACATCCCCTATAGCAATCAGCCCCAGCATTTT.

CDR3 protein: CASSLSSGRGIRGSYNSPLHF. In DNA form, the CDR3 reads TGTGCCAGCAGTCTCTCTTCAGGCAGGGGGATCCGAGGCTCCTATAATTCACCCCTCCACTTT. V usage is TRBV28 and J usage is TRBJ1-6; 7 bases align to TRBD1. CDR1 is MDHEN, CDR2 SYDVKM, per germline. This CDR3 contains 21 residues. The junction had 19 bases not matched to a gene; V was cut back by 5 bases and J by 0 bases.

The chain links TRBV5-1 to TRBJ2-7, with 9 bases matching TRBD1. V was clipped by 2 bases and J by 4 bases; unmatched bases: 4. Germline CDR1 and CDR2: SGHRS and YFSETQ. This CDR3 has 14 amino acids. CDR3 protein: CASSLGTGRYEQYF. CDR3 DNA sequence: TGCGCCAGCAGCTTAGGGACAGGGCGTTACGAGCAGTACTTC.

The J gene is TRBJ2-1, the V gene TRBV10-1, with 9 bases aligning to TRBD2. J gave up 6 bases and V 6 bases, and 6 bases lay outside the gene matches. The CDR3 consists of 14 residues. CDR1 and CDR2 from the germline V gene are WNHNN and SYGVQD (reference sequence). CDR3 sequence (DNA): TGCGCCAGCAGCGTTAGCGGGAGTAGCAATGAGCAGTTCTTC. This translates into CASSVSGSSNEQFF.

The J gene is TRBJ2-1, the V gene TRBV4-1, with TRBD2 as a possible D gene (6 bases). The germline V and J ends were trimmed by 4 bases and 7 bases, with 20 bases remaining between them. CDR3 length equals 16 residues. In germline, CDR1 is MGHRA, CDR2 YSYEKL. CDR3 in amino acids: CASSPVLREVWNEQFF. The CDR3 region has the DNA TGCGCCAGCAGCCCTGTCCTGAGGGAGGTCTGGAATGAGCAGTTCTTC.

This rearrangement joins TRBV30 to TRBJ2-7; D uncertain. Trimming removed 3 bases from V and 4 bases from J, with 10 bases in between. Looked up from germline, CDR1 is GTSNPN and CDR2 is SVGIG (reference sequence). The CDR3 runs 12 residues. CDR3 residues: CAWRDLSYEQYF. The CDR3 nucleotides read TGTGCCTGGAGGGACCTAAGTTACGAGCAGTACTTC.

In nucleotides, the CDR3 is TGTGCCAGCAGTTTACGGGCCAGCTCGAATGAAAAACTGTTTTTT. This translates into CASSLRASSNEKLFF. J is TRBJ1-4 and V is TRBV27; D gene ambiguous. The V and J ends lost 2 bases and 5 bases respectively, with 12 bases between them. The CDR3 has 15 residues. Germline V CDR1 and CDR2: MNHEY, SMNVEV (reference sequence).